The sequence of this T cell receptor beta chain was determined in a study of graft-versus-host responses after intestinal transplantation. Trimming took off 0 bases at V and 10 bases at J, with 7 bases between the two ends. The germline V gene encodes CDR1 LNHDA and CDR2 SQIVND (reference sequence). CDR3 size: 12 residues. Sequenced by immunoSEQ multiplex PCR; TCRdb stores in-frame clones only, minus some. Found here are around 92,000 clones, 86% of them singletons; the top ten hold 1.4%. V usage is TRBV19 and J usage is TRBJ2-1; D gene ambiguous. The TCR comes from a human patient who received an intestinal transplant, so some T cells may come from the graft donor. This sample comprised PBMCs, obtained 255 days after intestinal transplant. The chain's CDR3 is CASSIEGGEQFF. For the CDR3, the DNA is TGTGCCAGTAGTATAGAGGGCGGCGAGCAGTTCTTC. The variable domain in full, with the rest retrieved from reference TRBV19 and TRBJ2-1, is DGGITQSPKYLFRKEGQNVTLSCEQNLNHDAMYWYRQDPGQGLRLIYYSQIVNDFQKGDIAEGYSVSREKKESFPLTVTSAQKNPTAFYLCASSIEGGEQFFGPGTRLTVL.